These 22 T cell receptor beta chains originate from one sample sequenced in a study of graft-versus-host responses after intestinal transplantation. Their recognized antigens are unknown. TCRdb's table, derived via immunoSEQ multiplex PCR, lists solely in-frame clones and lacks some. The sample holds more than 65,000 clones, less than 95% seen once. The sample consisted of unstimulated CD8+ T cells sorted from spleen or lymph node cells, taken before transplant. Every receptor here comes from a human donor who was the organ donor for an intestinal transplant.

The chain carries TRBV27 and TRBJ2-2; the D call may be TRBD1 or TRBD2 (5 bases each). Germline V gene sequence: CDR1 MNHEY, CDR2 SMNVEV (reference sequence). V was trimmed by 5 bases and J by 6 bases, leaving 13 bases between them. CDR3 length: 14 amino acids. CDR3 coding DNA: TGTGCCAGCAGTCACGGGGCGGTGGCCGGGGAGCTGTTTTTT. It specifies CASSHGAVAGELFF.

The chain couples TRBV16 to TRBJ1-4; tentative D call: TRBD1 (5 bases). Germline lookup yields CDR1 KGHSY and CDR2 FQNENV. The CDR3 loop spans 15 amino acids. V was clipped by 0 bases and J by 8 bases, with 13 bases between them. CDR3 nucleotides: TGTGCCAGCAGCCAATCGATGGGGGGATACGAAAAACTGTTTTTT. Translated, it gives CASSQSMGGYEKLFF.

This chain uses TRBV14 with TRBJ2-3; the D call may be TRBD1 or TRBD2 (5 bases each). This CDR3 comprises 14 residues. CDR1 SGHDN and CDR2 FVKESK come from the germline V gene. V was cut by 1 base and J by 5 bases, with 10 bases left in between. The chain's CDR3 is CASSQGDEIDTQYF. CDR3 in DNA: TGTGCCAGCAGCCAAGGGGACGAAATAGATACGCAGTATTTT.

This chain joins TRBV27 and TRBJ2-1; D unresolved. CDR1 and CDR2 (germline): MNHEY, SMNVEV (reference sequence). CDR3 length: 16 residues. The V and J ends lost 3 bases and 0 bases respectively, with 12 bases between them. The CDR3 is CASSFSGSDSYNEQFF. Here the CDR3 DNA reads TGTGCCAGCAGTTTCTCCGGCTCGGACTCCTACAATGAGCAGTTCTTC.

The gene calls are TRBV4-1 and TRBJ2-1; D remains ambiguous. This CDR3 contains 12 residues. Trimming stripped 0 bases from V and 8 bases from J, with 5 bases between. Germline V CDR1 and CDR2: MGHRA, YSYEKL. CDR3 amino acids: CASSQDLDEQFF. CDR3 DNA: TGCGCCAGCAGCCAAGACCTCGATGAGCAGTTCTTC.

As to this clone: Different DNA sequences within this sample yield the same CDR3. The V gene is TRBV7-2, the J gene TRBJ2-7; possible D gene TRBD2, 6 bases. This CDR3 spans 15 amino acids. The V gene's germline CDR1 is SGHTA and CDR2 FQGNSA. The ends were cut back, 1 base at V and 2 bases at J, with 12 bases in the middle. The chain's CDR3 is CASSLGVGGAYEQYF. As DNA, the CDR3 is TGTGCCAGCAGCTTAGGGGTCGGCGGGGCCTACGAGCAGTACTTC.

V and J are TRBV7-8 and TRBJ2-2; D is uncertain. Germline assignment: CDR1 SGHVS and CDR2 FQNEAQ. Trimming pared 3 bases from V and 2 bases from J, leaving 7 bases between. The CDR3 spans 14 residues. The CDR3: CASSFSANTGELFF. CDR3 DNA sequence: TGTGCCAGCAGCTTCAGCGCAAACACCGGGGAGCTGTTTTTT.

V and J are TRBV7-3 and TRBJ2-2; D gene unclear. This CDR3 has 14 amino acids. CDR1 SGHTA and CDR2 FQGTGA come from the germline V gene. The V gene lost 5 bases and the J gene lost 4 bases, with 11 bases spanning the gap. CDR3 in amino acids: CASSPSQGTGELFF. DNA of the CDR3: TGTGCCAGCAGCCCCTCCCAAGGCACCGGGGAGCTGTTTTTT. Supplemented by reference TRBV7-3 and TRBJ2-2, the full variable domain reads GAGVSQTPSNKVTEKGKYVELRCDPISGHTALYWYRQSLGQGPEFLIYFQGTGAADDSGLPNDRFFAVRPEGSVSTLKIQRTERGDSAVYLCASSPSQGTGELFFGEGSRLTVL.

V is TRBV13 and J is TRBJ1-2, with D possibly TRBD1 on 5 matching bases. Trimming took 5 bases from V and 6 from J, leaving 25 bases between them. The CDR3 is 17 residues long. Germline V gene data show CDR1 as PRHDT and CDR2 as FYEKMQ (reference sequence). Written as DNA, the CDR3 is TGTGCCAGCAGCGCGGTGGGGGATGCACTTCTTTGGGATGGCTACACCTTC. Its protein product is CASSAVGDALLWDGYTF.

The chain recombines TRBV10-3 with TRBJ2-1; 9 nucleotides line up with TRBD1. CDR3 size: 17 residues. Germline CDR1 is ENHRY and CDR2 is SYGVKD. The ends lost 2 bases at V and 8 bases at J; junction bases unmatched: 13. CDR3 bases: TGTGCCATCAGTGAGCCAAACAGGGGGCTCTTACGGGATGAGCAGTTCTTC. This codes for CAISEPNRGLLRDEQFF.

V usage is TRBV4-2 and J usage is TRBJ2-7, with D perhaps matching TRBD2 (5 bases). Germline assignment: CDR1 LGHNA and CDR2 YNFKEQ. The CDR3 runs to 14 residues. Trimming removed 1 base at V and 4 bases at J, with 11 bases between. The CDR3 protein is CASSQGVSGYEQYF. CDR3 DNA sequence: TGTGCCAGCAGCCAAGGGGTCAGCGGTTACGAGCAGTACTTC.

The chain is built from TRBV5-1 and TRBJ1-4; no firm D call. Trimming shortened V by 2 bases and J by 0 bases, and 26 bases separated the two germline ends. The CDR3 spans 21 residues. Per the germline V gene, CDR1 is SGHRS and CDR2 is YFSETQ. This CDR3 reads CASSLGRRSPFTLPTNEKLFF. The CDR3 coding sequence is TGCGCCAGCAGCTTAGGACGCCGAAGCCCCTTTACCCTCCCAACTAATGAAAAACTGTTTTTT.

CDR3 in DNA: TGTGCCAGCAATGAGTTTGTAGGACAGGTTAATTCACCCCTCCACTTT. Protein product: CASNEFVGQVNSPLHF. V is TRBV2 and J is TRBJ1-6, with 7 bases lining up with TRBD1. Germline trimming cut 7 bases from V and 6 bases from J; bases unmatched to any gene: 12. The CDR3 has 16 amino acids. CDR1 is SNHLY, CDR2 FYNNEI, per germline. The whole variable domain, remainder taken from reference TRBV2 and TRBJ1-6, is EPEVTQTPSHQVTQMGQEVILRCVPISNHLYFYWYRQILGQKVEFLVSFYNNEISEKSEIFDDQFSVERPDGSNFTLKIRSTKLEDSAMYFCASNEFVGQVNSPLHFGNGTRLTVT.

Only one count was recorded for this clone. The chain couples TRBV7-8 to TRBJ2-3; maybe TRBD1 (5 bases). The CDR3 runs to 17 residues. V lost 2 bases, J lost 3 bases, and 18 bases lay in between. Germline V CDR1 and CDR2: SGHVS, FQNEAQ. The CDR3 DNA reads TGTGCCAGCAGCTTACTCCTGGGGCAGGAAGTTACAGATACGCAGTATTTT. Protein sequence: CASSLLLGQEVTDTQYF.

This chain links TRBV6-5 with TRBJ2-1, with D tentatively TRBD2 (6 bases). Trimming shortened V by 10 bases and J by 4 bases, and 17 bases separated the two germline ends. Looked up from germline, CDR1 is MNHEY and CDR2 is SVGAGI. This CDR3 region has 14 residues. The DNA for the CDR3 is TGTGCCAACCGATTAGCGGACTTTTACAATGAGCAGTTCTTC. Amino acid sequence: CANRLADFYNEQFF.

V is TRBV30 and J is TRBJ2-1, with no clear D. This CDR3 contains 10 residues. Looked up from germline, CDR1 is GTSNPN and CDR2 is SVGIG (reference sequence). V lost 6 bases, J lost 9 bases, and 9 bases lay in between. CDR3 amino acids: CACSMGEQFF. In nucleotides, the CDR3 is TGTGCCTGCTCCATGGGTGAGCAGTTCTTC.

The chain is built from TRBV7-9 and TRBJ1-4, with 7 bases identical to TRBD1. Germline V gene data show CDR1 as SEHNR and CDR2 as FQNEAQ (reference sequence). The CDR3 runs to 16 residues. Trimming took 0 bases from V and 0 from J; bases not matched to a gene: 1. The CDR3 protein is CASSLAQGATNEKLFF. CDR3 DNA sequence: TGTGCCAGCAGCTTAGCGCAGGGGGCAACTAATGAAAAACTGTTTTTT.

This clone appeared a single time. In nucleotides, the CDR3 is TGTGCCAGCAGCGTAGGCGGGTACTCCTACGAGCAGTACTTC. Protein: CASSVGGYSYEQYF. The rearrangement joins TRBV9 to TRBJ2-7; weak D call: TRBD2 (5 bases). Germline V gene lookup returns CDR1 SGDLS and CDR2 YYNGEE. CDR3 length: 14 residues. With 0 bases removed from V and 0 bases from J, the gap between germline ends came to 7 bases.

The rearrangement joins TRBV27 to TRBJ2-1; 15 bases are shared with TRBD2. The CDR3 runs to 19 residues. CDR1 is MNHEY and CDR2 is SMNVEV in the germline V gene (reference sequence). V gave up 6 bases and J gave up 0 bases; unmatched junction bases: 9. The CDR3 reads CASRSGTSGGLSSYNEQFF. The CDR3 bases are TGTGCCAGCAGATCCGGGACTAGCGGGGGGCTTAGCTCCTACAATGAGCAGTTCTTC.

Here the CDR3 DNA reads TGTGCCAGCTGGGGGGCCTACTACGAGCAGTACTTC. Protein product: CASWGAYYEQYF. This chain connects TRBV2 to TRBJ2-7; D may correspond to TRBD1 or TRBD2 (6 bases each). Looked up from germline, CDR1 is SNHLY and CDR2 is FYNNEI. V gave up 8 bases and J gave up 3 bases, with 11 bases separating them. This CDR3 is built from 12 residues.

This clone has more than one count but fewer than ten. The rearrangement uses TRBV12-5 and TRBJ2-1, with D possibly TRBD2 on 6 matching bases. The CDR3 sequence is 16 residues long. The germline V and J ends were trimmed by 6 bases and 4 bases, with 19 bases remaining between them. Germline values: CDR1 LGHNT, CDR2 FRNRAP. The CDR3 region is CASGLGGSGAYNEQFF. The CDR3 coding sequence is TGTGCTAGTGGACTGGGGGGTAGCGGAGCATACAATGAGCAGTTCTTC.

The CDR3 is CASSDLAGVRNEQFF. In DNA, the CDR3 is TGTGCCAGCAGTGACCTAGCGGGGGTAAGGAATGAGCAGTTCTTC. The chain carries TRBV6-1 and TRBJ2-1, with 10 positions matching TRBD2. V shed 3 bases, J shed 7 bases, and the junction held 6 bases outside the gene matches. There are 15 residues in the CDR3. The germline V gene encodes CDR1 MNHNS and CDR2 SASEGT.